This T cell receptor beta chain appears in the sequencing data of a study of radiotherapy plus CTLA-4 blockade in lung cancer. Study-level findings and limits: Subsequent to radiotherapy plus ipilimumab, tumor-derived TCR clones underwent expansion in blood.

Germline V gene lookup returns CDR1 SEHNR and CDR2 FQNEAQ (reference sequence). The V gene lost 3 bases and the J gene lost 6 bases, with 8 bases spanning the gap. The CDR3 has 12 residues. The repertoire was sequenced with immunoSEQ multiplex PCR; TCRdb's copy has only in-frame clones and lacks some. The sample lists some 78,000 clones, about 86% occurring once. Comment on this clone: Its matching antigen is unknown.

Material: peripheral blood, obtained from a patient treated with radiotherapy plus ipilimumab. V and J are TRBV7-9 and TRBJ1-1; no reliable D call. This clonotype originated in a human donor with non-small cell lung cancer who had a partial response to radiotherapy plus ipilimumab. CDR3 region: CASSLSLSEAFF. In nucleotides, the CDR3 is TGTGCCAGCAGCTTGAGTTTATCTGAAGCTTTCTTT.